The 2 T cell receptor beta chains reported below all come from one sample, sequenced in a study of human T cells and chemical hapten exposure. TCRdb independently ran MiXCR on the RACE reads; one entry per CDR3 protein. The sample records more than 150,000 distinct CDR3 sequences, 20% to 25% being singletons. Sample time point: patch test 3, about 24 weeks after DPC sensitization. The sample's treatment: therapeutic diphenylcyclopropenone sensitization with weekly scalp DPC. Sequencing used whole blood, obtained in connection with sensitization to the hapten diphenylcyclopropenone (DPC). These receptor sequences come from a woman aged 40-49 years with alopecia areata. Some clones in this sample may be carry-over from other donors' samples.

The table lists this clonotype with a few counts. V usage is TRBV15 and J usage is TRBJ2-5; D may be TRBD2 (7 bases). This CDR3 is built from 16 residues. The V end lost 3 bases, the J end lost 4 bases, and 18 bases lay between the germline ends. CDR1 and CDR2 from the germline V gene are LNHNV and YYDKDF (reference sequence). The CDR3 region has the DNA TGTGCCACCAGCAGGGGATCGTTGGGAGGGGGAGAGACCCAGTACTTC. It translates to CATSRGSLGGGETQYF.

This clonotype was detected many times. The chain links TRBV24-1 to TRBJ2-2; weak D call: TRBD2 (5 bases). The germline CDR1 and CDR2 sequences are KGHDR and SFDVKD. This CDR3 has 13 residues. Between the trimmed V and J ends, which lost 7 bases and 1 base, there was a span of 6 bases. CDR3 bases: TGTGCCACCAGAGGGAGGAACACCGGGGAGCTGTTTTTT. This translates into CATRGRNTGELFF.